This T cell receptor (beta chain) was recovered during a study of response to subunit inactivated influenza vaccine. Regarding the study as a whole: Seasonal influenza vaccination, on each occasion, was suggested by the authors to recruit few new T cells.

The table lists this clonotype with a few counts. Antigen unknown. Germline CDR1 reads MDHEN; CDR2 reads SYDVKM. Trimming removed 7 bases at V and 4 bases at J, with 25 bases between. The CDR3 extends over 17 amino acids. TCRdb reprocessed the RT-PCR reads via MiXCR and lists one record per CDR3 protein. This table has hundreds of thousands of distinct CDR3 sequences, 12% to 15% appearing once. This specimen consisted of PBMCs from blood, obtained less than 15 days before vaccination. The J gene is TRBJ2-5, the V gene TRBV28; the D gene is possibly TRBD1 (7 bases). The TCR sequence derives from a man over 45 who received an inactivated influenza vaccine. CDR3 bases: TGTGCCAGCAATCCCGCCCGACAGGGTCGGGGGCTAGAGACCCAGTACTTC. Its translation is CASNPARQGRGLETQYF.